Following are 10 T cell receptor beta chains from one sample sequenced in a study of cytotoxic CD8 clonotypes in ibrutinib-treated CLL. The method was immunoSEQ multiplex PCR; TCRdb's version includes in-frame clones alone and lacks a portion of them. The repertoire holds around 91,000 clones, with around 84% as singletons. The material was PBMCs, obtained before ibrutinib treatment. The receptors here all came from a human donor with chronic lymphocytic leukemia.

The V and J genes are TRBV27 and TRBJ1-1; possibly TRBD1 for D (5 bases). CDR3 length equals 16 residues. V shed 5 bases and J shed 5 bases, with 21 bases lying between them. From germline, CDR1 is MNHEY and CDR2 SMNVEV (reference sequence). CDR3 sequence reads: CASSPGQGNRVTEAFF. The CDR3 DNA follows: TGTGCCAGCAGTCCTGGACAAGGTAACCGTGTGACTGAAGCTTTCTTT.

A few counts support this clone. The chain couples TRBV27 to TRBJ2-2; D not certain. The CDR3 has 14 residues. V was pared by 5 bases and J by 0 bases, with 7 bases between. CDR1 is MNHEY and CDR2 is SMNVEV in the germline V gene (reference sequence). CDR3 nucleotide sequence: TGTGCCAGCAGTCGAAATCCGAACACCGGGGAGCTGTTTTTT. This translates into CASSRNPNTGELFF.

The chain carries TRBV6-1 and TRBJ2-1, with 9 bases aligning to TRBD2. This CDR3 contains 15 residues. Germline values: CDR1 MNHNS, CDR2 SASEGT. V gave up 6 bases and J gave up 8 bases; unmatched junction bases: 11. The CDR3 DNA reads TGTGCCAGCAGACCCCGTGCGGGAGGGTTCTATGAGCAGTTCTTC. Its translation: CASRPRAGGFYEQFF.

The chain recombines TRBV30 with TRBJ2-1; TRBD2 matches at 7 bases. Germline loops: CDR1 GTSNPN, CDR2 SVGIG (reference sequence). The trim removed 2 bases at V and 6 bases at J, leaving 10 bases unmatched. CDR3 length: 15 amino acids. The CDR3 DNA sequence: TGTGCCTGGAGTCGTGCGGGGGTTGGGGCCAATGAGCAGTTCTTC. It translates to CAWSRAGVGANEQFF.

V and J are TRBV28 and TRBJ2-1; 12 bases line up with TRBD2. The CDR3 is made up of 16 amino acids. With V trimmed by 4 bases and J by 6 bases, 7 bases remained unmatched. Germline V gives CDR1 MDHEN, CDR2 SYDVKM. This CDR3 is CASSSAGLAGLNEQFF. The CDR3 nucleotides are TGTGCCAGCAGTTCAGCCGGACTAGCGGGACTCAATGAGCAGTTCTTC.

V gene TRBV5-4 combines with J gene TRBJ2-1; 10 bases agree with TRBD2. With V trimmed by 1 base and J by 12 bases, 13 bases remained unmatched. The CDR3 runs 16 residues. The germline V gene encodes CDR1 SGHNT and CDR2 YYREEE (reference sequence). The CDR3 nucleotides read TGTGCCAGCAGCTTGACTGGACTAGCGGCAGAGAACCGGCAGTTCTTC. This sequence encodes CASSLTGLAAENRQFF.

The chain couples TRBV4-3 to TRBJ1-2, with D unresolved. The V end was cut by 0 bases, the J end by 8 bases, with 10 bases between. CDR1 and CDR2 from the germline V gene are LGHNA and YSLEER. The length of the CDR3 is 13 residues. The CDR3 protein is CASSQDRVGGYTF. CDR3 in DNA: TGCGCCAGCAGCCAAGATCGGGTTGGGGGCTACACCTTC.

The CDR3 here is CASSLGSETAGYSDTQYF. The CDR3 DNA is TGTGCCAGCAGCTTAGGGAGCGAGACAGCGGGATATTCAGATACGCAGTATTTT. The chain couples TRBV7-9 to TRBJ2-3; TRBD2 matches at 7 bases. The CDR3 sequence is 18 residues long. With V trimmed by 1 base and J by 4 bases, 14 bases remained unmatched. Germline assignment: CDR1 SEHNR and CDR2 FQNEAQ (reference sequence).

There are a few counts of this clone. This sequence joins TRBV27 and TRBJ2-7; the match to TRBD1 covers 8 bases. The V gene's germline CDR1 is MNHEY and CDR2 SMNVEV (reference sequence). The trim removed 4 bases at V and 1 base at J, leaving 3 bases unmatched. CDR3 length: 14 amino acids. This CDR3 is CASSWTGSSYEQYF. Here the CDR3 DNA reads TGTGCCAGCAGTTGGACAGGGTCGTCCTACGAGCAGTACTTC.

The chain carries TRBV11-2 and TRBJ2-4, with D uncertain. This CDR3 spans 15 amino acids. V lost 4 bases and J lost 0, with 10 bases in between. Germline V lookup: CDR1 SGHAT, CDR2 FQNNGV. The CDR3 DNA reads as TGTGCCAGCAGCTCTCACACCATAGCCAAAAACATTCAGTACTTC. Amino acid sequence: CASSSHTIAKNIQYF.